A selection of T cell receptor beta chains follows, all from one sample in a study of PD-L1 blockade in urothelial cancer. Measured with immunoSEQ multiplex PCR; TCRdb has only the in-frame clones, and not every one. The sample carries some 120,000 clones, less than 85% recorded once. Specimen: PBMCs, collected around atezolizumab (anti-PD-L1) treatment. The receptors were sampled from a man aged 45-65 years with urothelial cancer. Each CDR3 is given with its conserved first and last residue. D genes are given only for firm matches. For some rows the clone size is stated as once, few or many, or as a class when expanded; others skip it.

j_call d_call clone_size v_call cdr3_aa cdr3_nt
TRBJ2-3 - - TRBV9 CASSWRANTDTQYF TGTGCCAGCAGCTGGCGGGCTAACACAGATACGCAGTATTTT
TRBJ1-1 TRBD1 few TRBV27 CASSRGTGPTAFF TGTGCCAGCAGTAGGGGGACAGGACCTACCGCTTTCTTT
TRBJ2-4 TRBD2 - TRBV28 CASSVGGGPGNIQYF TGTGCCAGCAGTGTGGGGGGAGGGCCCGGAAACATTCAGTACTTC
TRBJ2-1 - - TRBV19 CASSIGLKGVSYNEQFF TGTGCCAGTAGTATAGGCCTCAAGGGAGTGTCCTACAATGAGCAGTTCTTC
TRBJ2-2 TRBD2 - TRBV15 CATSNRGGLAGELFF TGTGCCACCAGCAACCGCGGGGGGCTAGCCGGGGAGCTGTTTTTT
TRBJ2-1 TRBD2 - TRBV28 CASSFPSAGTSAIRNNEQFF TGTGCCAGCAGTTTTCCATCTGCCGGGACTAGCGCCATCAGAAACAATGAGCAGTTCTTC
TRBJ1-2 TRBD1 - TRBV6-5 CASSTPGQGWSGYTF TGTGCCAGCAGTACACCGGGACAGGGGTGGAGTGGCTACACCTTC
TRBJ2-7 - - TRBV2 CASSVFKTYEQYF TGTGCCAGCAGTGTCTTCAAGACATACGAGCAGTACTTC
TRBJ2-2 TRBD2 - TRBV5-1 CASSLAGGAAGELFF TGCGCCAGCAGCTTGGCGGGGGGAGCGGCCGGGGAGCTGTTTTTT
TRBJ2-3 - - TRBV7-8 CASSRADTQYF TGTGCCAGCAGCCGAGCGGATACGCAGTATTTT
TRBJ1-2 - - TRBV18 CASSPDSQRNYGYTF TGTGCCAGCTCACCGGACAGCCAGAGAAACTATGGCTACACCTTC
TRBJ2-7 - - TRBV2 CASSEWDTDEQYF TGTGCCAGCAGTGAATGGGACACGGACGAGCAGTACTTC
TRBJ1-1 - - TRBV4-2 CASSRGGPGTTNTEAFF TGTGCCAGCAGCCGGGGGGGACCCGGGACAACCAACACTGAAGCTTTCTTT
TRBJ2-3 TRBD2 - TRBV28 CASIGGGRVDTQYF TGTGCCAGCATCGGGGGGGGGCGCGTGGATACGCAGTATTTT
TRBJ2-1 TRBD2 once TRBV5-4 CASSSKLAGAYNEQFF TGTGCCAGCAGCTCGAAATTAGCGGGAGCCTACAATGAGCAGTTCTTC
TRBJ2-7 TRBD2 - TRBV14 CASSSPGTSGTREQYF TGTGCCAGCAGCTCACCCGGGACTAGCGGGACGAGGGAGCAGTACTTC
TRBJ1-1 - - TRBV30 CAWTTDYRERDTEAFF TGTGCCTGGACAACCGACTACCGAGAAAGGGACACTGAAGCTTTCTTT
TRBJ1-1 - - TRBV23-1 CASSHPEQLLF TGCGCCAGCAGTCATCCTGAACAGTTGTTGTTT
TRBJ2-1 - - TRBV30 CATWGTRTYNEQFF TGTGCCACGTGGGGCACCCGAACATACAATGAGCAGTTCTTC
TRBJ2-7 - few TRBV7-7 CASKEFVEQYF TGTGCTAGCAAGGAGTTCGTCGAGCAGTACTTC